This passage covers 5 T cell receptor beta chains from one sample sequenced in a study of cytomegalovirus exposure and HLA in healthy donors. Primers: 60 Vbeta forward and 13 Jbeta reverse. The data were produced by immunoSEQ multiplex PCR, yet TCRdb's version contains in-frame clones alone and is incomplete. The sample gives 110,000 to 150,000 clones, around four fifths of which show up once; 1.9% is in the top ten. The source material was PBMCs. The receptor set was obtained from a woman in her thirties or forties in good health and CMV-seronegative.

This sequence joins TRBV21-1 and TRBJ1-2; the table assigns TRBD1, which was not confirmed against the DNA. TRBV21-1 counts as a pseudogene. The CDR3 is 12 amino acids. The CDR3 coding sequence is TGTGCCAGCCGCGTAGACAGCAGTGGCTACACCTTC. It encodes CASRVDSSGYTF.

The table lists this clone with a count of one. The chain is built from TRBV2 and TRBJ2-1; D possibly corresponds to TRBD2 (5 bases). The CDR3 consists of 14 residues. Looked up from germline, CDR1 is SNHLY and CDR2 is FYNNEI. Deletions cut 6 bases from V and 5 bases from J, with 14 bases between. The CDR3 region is CASREVDFNNEQFF. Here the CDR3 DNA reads TGTGCCAGCAGGGAGGTGGATTTCAACAATGAGCAGTTCTTC.

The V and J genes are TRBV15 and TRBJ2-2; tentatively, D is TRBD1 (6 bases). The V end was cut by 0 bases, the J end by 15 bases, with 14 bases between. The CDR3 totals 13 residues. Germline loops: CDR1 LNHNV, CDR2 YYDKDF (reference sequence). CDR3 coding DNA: TGTGCCACCAGCAGAGACCGAGGGGGAAAGGTGTTTTTT. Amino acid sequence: CATSRDRGGKVFF.

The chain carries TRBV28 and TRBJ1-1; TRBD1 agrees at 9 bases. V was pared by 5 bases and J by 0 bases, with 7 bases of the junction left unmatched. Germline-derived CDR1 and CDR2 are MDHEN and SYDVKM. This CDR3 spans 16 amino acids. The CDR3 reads CASSAGTGTMNTEAFF. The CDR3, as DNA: TGTGCCAGCAGTGCTGGGACAGGGACCATGAACACTGAAGCTTTCTTT.

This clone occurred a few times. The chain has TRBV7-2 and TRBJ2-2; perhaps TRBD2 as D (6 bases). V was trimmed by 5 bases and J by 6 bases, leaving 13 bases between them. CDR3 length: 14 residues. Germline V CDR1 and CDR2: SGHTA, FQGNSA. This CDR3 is CASSTGRQAGELFF. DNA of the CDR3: TGTGCCAGCAGCACGGGGAGGCAAGCCGGGGAGCTGTTTTTT.